The 10 T cell receptor beta chains given below trace back to one sample, sequenced in a study of Graves' ophthalmopathy and Graves' hyperthyroidism. For repertoire sequencing, the TCR beta CDR3 regions were amplified from RNA transcripts. A first-round RT-PCR used HTBI primers, followed by a second-round multiplex PCR. TCRdb re-called the multiplex PCR reads through MiXCR, storing one row per CDR3 protein. This table holds about 590,000 distinct CDR3 sequences, under 45% found once. The specimen was peripheral blood or thyroid tissue (not recorded which). All receptors derive from an adult man with Graves' hyperthyroidism.

The gene calls are TRBV18 and TRBJ1-5; D call uncertain. This CDR3 is 14 amino acids long. CDR1 and CDR2 from the germline V gene are KGHSH and LQKENI. The ends were cut back, 6 bases at V and 0 bases at J, with 9 bases in the middle. The CDR3 spells CASSPDLSNQPQHF. Written as DNA, the CDR3 is TGTGCCAGCTCGCCGGACCTTAGCAATCAGCCCCAGCATTTT.

On this clonotype: One end of the junction does not line up with germline, which may come from a read error. The gene calls are TRBV7-7 and TRBJ2-3, with D maybe TRBD2 (5 bases). The CDR3 runs to 13 residues. Per germline, CDR1 SSHAT and CDR2 FNYEAQ (reference sequence). The CDR3 protein is CASSSERGDTQYF. The CDR3 region has the DNA TGTGCTAGCAGTTCGGAAAGAGGGGATACGCAGTATTTT.

The gene calls are TRBV3-1 and TRBJ1-3; D perhaps matches TRBD1 (6 bases). The CDR3 sequence is 15 residues long. Germline loops: CDR1 LGHDT, CDR2 YNNKEL (reference sequence). V lost 4 bases, J lost 0 bases, and 10 bases lay in between. The CDR3 protein is CASSLGQNSGNTIYF. The CDR3 DNA reads as TGTGCCAGCAGCCTGGGACAAAACTCTGGAAACACCATATATTTT.

This clonotype was seen ten or more times. The chain has TRBV2 and TRBJ2-3; TRBD1 matches at 7 bases. The trim removed 2 bases at V and 2 bases at J, leaving 4 bases unmatched. This CDR3 comprises 15 residues. Per germline, CDR1 SNHLY and CDR2 FYNNEI. The CDR3 sequence is CASSEPGTDTDTQYF. The CDR3 coding sequence is TGTGCCAGCAGTGAACCCGGGACAGACACAGATACGCAGTATTTT.

In its sample, this clonotype was seen many times. The chain links TRBV12-3 or TRBV12-4 to TRBJ1-6; D gene uncertain. This CDR3 has 14 residues. V was trimmed by 6 bases and J by 8 bases, leaving 14 bases between them. The CDR3 loop is CASSPRVADSPLHF. The DNA of the CDR3 is TGTGCCAGCAGCCCCCGAGTGGCCGATTCACCCCTCCACTTT.

This clonotype was recorded many times. The rearrangement joins TRBV7-9 to TRBJ1-1; 9 nucleotides match TRBD1. Germline-derived CDR1 and CDR2 are SEHNR and FQNEAQ (reference sequence). The CDR3 has 15 residues. With V trimmed by 7 bases and J by 0 bases, 6 bases remained unmatched. The chain's CDR3 is CASNPGQGLNTEAFF. The CDR3 DNA follows: TGTGCCAGCAATCCGGGACAGGGCTTGAACACTGAAGCTTTCTTT. The complete variable domain, with remaining parts taken from reference TRBV7-9 and TRBJ1-1, reads DTGVSQNPRHKITKRGQNVTFRCDPISEHNRLYWYRQTLGQGPEFLTYFQNEAQLEKSRLLSDRFSAERPKGSFSTLEIQRTEQGDSAMYLCASNPGQGLNTEAFFGQGTRLTVV.

This clonotype came up many times. The gene calls are TRBV12-3 or TRBV12-4 and TRBJ1-1; TRBD1 is a possible D gene (5 bases). V dropped 0 bases and J dropped 1 base, with 9 bases sitting between them. This CDR3 is built from 15 residues. This chain's CDR3 is CASSLAGDKNTEAFF. The CDR3 nucleotides read TGTGCCAGCAGTTTAGCAGGGGATAAGAACACTGAAGCTTTCTTT.

This chain connects TRBV15 to TRBJ2-3; no clear D gene. Germline assignment: CDR1 LNHNV and CDR2 YYDKDF (reference sequence). The CDR3 is 15 residues long. Trimming left V 1 base short and J 1 base short, with 9 bases between. CDR3 nucleotides: TGTGCCACCAGCAGAGGTCGGAGCGGCACAGATACGCAGTATTTT. It encodes CATSRGRSGTDTQYF. The full variable domain, in which reference TRBV15 and TRBJ2-3 provide the parts outside the CDR3, is DAMVIQNPRYQVTQFGKPVTLSCSQTLNHNVMYWYQQKSSQAPKLLFHYYDKDFNNEADTPDNFQSRRPNTSFCFLDIRSPGLGDTAMYLCATSRGRSGTDTQYFGPGTRLTVL.

The sample holds many counts of this clonotype. The genes are TRBV15 and TRBJ1-4; 12 nucleotides match TRBD1. CDR1 LNHNV and CDR2 YYDKDF come from the germline V gene (reference sequence). The CDR3 spans 16 residues. V gave up 4 bases and J gave up 3 bases; unmatched junction bases: 3. The CDR3 DNA reads TGTGCCACCAGCACGGGACAGGGGGCGCCTAATGAAAAACTGTTTTTT. As protein: CATSTGQGAPNEKLFF.

Concerning this clonotype itself: A much larger clonotype is one base distant, so this may be a read error. The chain is built from TRBV9 and TRBJ2-5, with 11 bases fitting TRBD2. The CDR3 covers 15 residues. J gave up 5 bases and V 5 bases, and 8 bases lay outside the gene matches. From germline, CDR1 is SGDLS and CDR2 YYNGEE. DNA of the CDR3: TGTGCCAGCAGTTTTAGCGGGGGGGTGGCGGAGACCCAGTACTTC. Protein sequence: CASSFSGGVAETQYF. Full variable domain (remainder filled in from reference TRBV9 and TRBJ2-5): DSGVTQTPKHLITATGQRVTLRCSPRSGDLSVYWYQQSLDQGLQFLIQYYNGEERAKGNILERFSAQQFPDLHSELNLSSLELGDSALYFCASSFSGGVAETQYFGPGTRLLVL.